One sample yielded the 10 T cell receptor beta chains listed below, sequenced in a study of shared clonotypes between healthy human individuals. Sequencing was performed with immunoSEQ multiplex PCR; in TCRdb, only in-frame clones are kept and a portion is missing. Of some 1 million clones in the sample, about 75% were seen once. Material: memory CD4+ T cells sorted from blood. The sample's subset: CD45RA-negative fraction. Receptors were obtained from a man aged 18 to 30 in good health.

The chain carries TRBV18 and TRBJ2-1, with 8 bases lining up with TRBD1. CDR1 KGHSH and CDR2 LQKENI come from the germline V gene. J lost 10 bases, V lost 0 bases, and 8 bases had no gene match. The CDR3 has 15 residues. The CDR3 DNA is TGTGCCAGCTCACCACCCCAGGGGGCTCCGACAGAGCAGTTCTTC. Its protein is CASSPPQGAPTEQFF.

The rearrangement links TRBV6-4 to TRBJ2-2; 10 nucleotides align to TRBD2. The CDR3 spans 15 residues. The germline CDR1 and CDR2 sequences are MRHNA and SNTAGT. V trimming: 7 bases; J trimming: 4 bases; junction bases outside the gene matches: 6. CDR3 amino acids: CASNSGRDGTGELFF. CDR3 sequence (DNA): TGTGCCAGCAACAGCGGGAGGGACGGCACCGGGGAGCTGTTTTTT.

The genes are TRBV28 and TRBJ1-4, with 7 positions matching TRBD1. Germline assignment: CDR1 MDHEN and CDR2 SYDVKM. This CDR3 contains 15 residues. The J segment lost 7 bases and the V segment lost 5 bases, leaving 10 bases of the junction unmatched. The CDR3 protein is CASSEKGGEVEKLFF. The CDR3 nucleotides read TGTGCCAGCAGTGAAAAAGGGGGCGAGGTTGAAAAACTGTTTTTT.

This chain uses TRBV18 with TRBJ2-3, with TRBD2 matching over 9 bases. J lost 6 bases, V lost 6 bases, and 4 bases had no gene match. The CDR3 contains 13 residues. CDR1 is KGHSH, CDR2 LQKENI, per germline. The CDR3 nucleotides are TGTGCCAGCTCGGCAACTAGCGGGGATACGCAGTATTTT. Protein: CASSATSGDTQYF.

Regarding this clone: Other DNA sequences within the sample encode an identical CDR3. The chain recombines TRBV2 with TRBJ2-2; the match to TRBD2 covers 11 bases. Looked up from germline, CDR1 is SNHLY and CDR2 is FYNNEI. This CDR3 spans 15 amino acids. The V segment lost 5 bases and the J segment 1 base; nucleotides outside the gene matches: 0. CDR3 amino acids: CASSLAGGNTGELFF. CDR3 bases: TGTGCCAGCAGTCTAGCGGGGGGGAACACCGGGGAGCTGTTTTTT.

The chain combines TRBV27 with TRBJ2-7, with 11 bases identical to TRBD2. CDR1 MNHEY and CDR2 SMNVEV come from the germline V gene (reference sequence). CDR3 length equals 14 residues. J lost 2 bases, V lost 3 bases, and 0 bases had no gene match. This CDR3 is CASSLTSGAYEQYF. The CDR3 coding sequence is TGTGCCAGCAGTTTGACTAGCGGGGCCTACGAGCAGTACTTC.

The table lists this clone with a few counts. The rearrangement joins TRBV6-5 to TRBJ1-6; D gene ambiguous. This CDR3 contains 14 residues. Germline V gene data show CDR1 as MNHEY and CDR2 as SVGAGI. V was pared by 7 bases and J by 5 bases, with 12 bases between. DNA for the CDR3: TGTGCCAGCACAGAGACGGTGAATAATTCACCCCTCCACTTT. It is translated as CASTETVNNSPLHF.

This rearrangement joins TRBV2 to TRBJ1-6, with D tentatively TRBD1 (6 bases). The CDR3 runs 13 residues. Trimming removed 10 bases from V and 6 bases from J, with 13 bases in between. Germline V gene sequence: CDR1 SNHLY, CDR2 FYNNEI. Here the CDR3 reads CATKGGPNSPLHF. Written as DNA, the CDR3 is TGTGCCACGAAAGGGGGGCCTAATTCACCCCTCCACTTT.

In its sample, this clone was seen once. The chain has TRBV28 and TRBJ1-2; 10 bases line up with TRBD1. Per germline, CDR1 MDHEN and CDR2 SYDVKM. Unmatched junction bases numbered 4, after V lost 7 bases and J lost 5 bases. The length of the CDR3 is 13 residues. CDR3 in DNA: TGTGCCAGCAACCGGGACAGGGGTTATGGCTACACCTTC. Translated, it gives CASNRDRGYGYTF.

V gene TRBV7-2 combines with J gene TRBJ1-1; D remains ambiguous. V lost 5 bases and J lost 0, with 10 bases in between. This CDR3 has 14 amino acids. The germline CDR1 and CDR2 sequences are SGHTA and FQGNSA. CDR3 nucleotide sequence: TGTGCCAGCAGCCACGCACGGATGAACACTGAAGCTTTCTTT. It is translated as CASSHARMNTEAFF. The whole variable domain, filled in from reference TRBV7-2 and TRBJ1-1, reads GAGVSQSPSNKVTEKGKDVELRCDPISGHTALYWYRQSLGQGLEFLIYFQGNSAPDKSGLPSDRFSAERTGGSVSTLTIQRTQQEDSAVYLCASSHARMNTEAFFGQGTRLTVV.